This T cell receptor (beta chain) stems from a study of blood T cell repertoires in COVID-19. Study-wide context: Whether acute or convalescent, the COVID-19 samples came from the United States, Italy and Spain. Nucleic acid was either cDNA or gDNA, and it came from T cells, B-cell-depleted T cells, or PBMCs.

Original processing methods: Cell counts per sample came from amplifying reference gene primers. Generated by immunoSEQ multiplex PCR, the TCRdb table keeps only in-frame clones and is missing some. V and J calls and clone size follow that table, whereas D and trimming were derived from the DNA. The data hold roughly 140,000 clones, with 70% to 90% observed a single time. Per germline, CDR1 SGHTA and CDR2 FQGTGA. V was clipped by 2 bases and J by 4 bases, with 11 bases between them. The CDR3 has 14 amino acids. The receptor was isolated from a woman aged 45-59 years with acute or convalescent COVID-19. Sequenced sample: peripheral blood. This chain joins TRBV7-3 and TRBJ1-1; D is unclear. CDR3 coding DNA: TGTGCCAGCAGCTTATCGGGCGGAGGCACTGAAGCTTTCTTT. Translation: CASSLSGGGTEAFF.